This TCR beta chain was captured in a study of cytomegalovirus exposure and HLA in healthy donors. This CDR3 spans 16 amino acids. The germline V gene has CDR1 LNHDA and CDR2 SQIVND (reference sequence). The V gene lost 4 bases and the J gene lost 0 bases, with 13 bases spanning the gap. The PCR ran on 60 Vbeta and 13 Jbeta primers. Produced via immunoSEQ multiplex PCR; TCRdb's table is partial and in-frame only. This table holds 150,000 to 200,000 clones, approximately 84% found once. Sequenced material: PBMCs. The receptor's source is a girl between 10 and 17 years old in good health and CMV-seropositive. The chain carries TRBV19 and TRBJ1-5, with D hard to call. CDR3 sequence reads: CASSRVGGNSNQPQHF. The CDR3 nucleotides read TGTGCCAGTAGTAGGGTGGGAGGCAATAGCAATCAGCCCCAGCATTTT.